The following is a T cell receptor (beta chain) sequence with its context. It lacks a known antigen. Base quality data are lacking; no much larger clone is found one base away. The library was obtained by 5' RACE. The data were produced on an Illumina HiSeq 2500. A second PCR of roughly 7 to 11 cycles was performed with a sample-barcoded 5' primer and a J-beta primer mix. Each TCR beta cDNA molecule received a unique molecular identifier from a template-switch 5' adaptor carrying 12 random nucleotides. Each sample yielded at least 2.5 million CDR3-containing paired-end reads. The Mint cDNA synthesis kit, primed by a TRBC-specific oligonucleotide, was used to synthesize first-strand cDNA from all RNA. Following uracil-DNA glycosylase treatment, all cDNA underwent a first 18-cycle PCR with the universal primers M1SS and BC2_uni_R. As for the authors' bioinformatics: Normalization of each sample was performed by random selection of 1 million high-quality reads, each carrying a distinct molecular identifier. Instead of being binned into consensus sequences, reads that shared molecular identifiers were thrown out. MiTCR, set to a Q25 quality threshold and the strictest error-elimination algorithm, was used for CDR3 identification, clonotype clustering and error correction. A nonparametric unseen species model with Euler transformation was used to estimate a lower bound on total TCR beta diversity. Through fastp at Q25 and MiXCR, TCRdb rebuilt clones from the public reads, retaining in-frame beta chains. Each CDR3 protein appears once, grouped with its most common genes and DNA. Clone size and V and J calls follow TCRdb, not the original study. Recorded for this sample are 600,000 to 1,000,000 distinct CDR3 sequences; around a quarter of them occurred a single time. The top ten clonotypes cover under 4% of the sample.

Systemically healthy Caucasian individuals from Russia, around 38 in total and aged about 6 to 95 years, were included as donors. Each donor gave 8 to 10 milliliters of peripheral blood, collected into EDTA-treated Vacutainer tubes. Ficoll-Paque density-gradient centrifugation was used to isolate PBMCs, with at least 6 million obtained per sample. Total RNA, at least 5.5 micrograms per sample, was extracted from PBMCs with Trizol reagent. For every donor, an aliquot of PBMCs went through flow cytometry to measure the percentages of naive CD45RAhigh/CD27high T cells. The sample belongs to a study of blood T cells in healthy people across ages (dated by TCRdb to the mid-2010s). Notes on the research overall: In model experiments, template switching captured roughly one uniquely barcoded TCR beta cDNA molecule for every two T cells. The donors were split into four age groups: young (average around 15 years), middle-aged (about 40), aged (roughly 60) and long-lived (approximately 80). Two additional independent replicas of 1 million unique cDNA reads from the same blood draw were analyzed for two donors (one aged 18 to 30 and one aged 80 or older). Using deep sequencing normalized with unique cDNA molecular identifiers, the study measured how TCR beta repertoire diversity changes with age. The paper's findings and limits, for the study overall: Compared with the aged group, the long-lived group had more naive CD4+ T cells, fewer expanded clones and increased TCR diversity, a pattern suggesting age selection. Estimates of total diversity based on one million sequenced T cells were considered lower bounds and underestimates. Bulk unsorted PBMC profiling prevented conclusive comparison of naive and antigen-experienced compartments. A strong correlation was found between observed TCR beta diversity and the percentage of naive T cells measured by flow cytometry. Because the CMV infection status of the donors was unknown, age-related changes in expanded clonotypes may potentially have been confounded. As age increased, observed TCR beta diversity per million T cells dropped in a roughly linear way, and a significant reduction was already evident by age 40.

CDR1 DFQATT and CDR2 SNEGSKA were looked up in the germline V gene (reference sequence). Trimming removed 7 bases from V and 3 bases from J; the gene matches leave 3 bases unexplained. There are 11 amino acids in the CDR3, from cysteine to phenylalanine inclusive. Of all the DNA, just the CDR3 is kept, 33 bases in frame from base 1. In addition, the sample was reused for a study of T cells of mothers and their children. The second study reports: Nine systemically healthy Caucasian individuals, comprising three mothers and their six children, were included as donors. cDNA synthesis used all of the extracted RNA, with roughly 1.5 ug of RNA in each 15 ul reaction. Sample barcodes and 2-4 random nucleotides were added via the M1S primer in the second PCR. Over 8 million TCR beta CDR3 reads came from each mother, compared with about 3.2 million reads from each child. Thymic selection similarly shapes TCR recombination output in related and unrelated pairs, with minor effect from inherited differences. Normalized repertoire overlap in related mother-child pairs was always slightly higher than in unrelated mother-child pairs, but the difference was never significant. Persistent microchimeric T cell clones were not detected, at a sensitivity of 95 to 100 clones per million clonotypes. To look for features that set related mother-child pairs apart from unrelated individuals, the researchers ran deep NGS to compare the TCR beta repertoires of mothers and children. On average, the children were approximately 12 +/- 4 years old, while the mothers were approximately 40 +/- 4 years old. After adapter ligation with NEBNext reagents, the libraries were sequenced on Illumina HiSeq 2000 with 100+100 nt paired-end reads. To prevent cross-contamination, the mother and child libraries were prepared one month apart and sequenced in separate runs. For each donor, between about 500,000 and 2,200,000 distinct TCR beta clonotypes were identified. Naive TCR beta clonotypes were estimated from low-frequency clonotypes matched to each donor's FACS-determined naive share, without sorting.

The rearrangement combines TRBV20-1 with TRBJ2-7; 7 central bases correspond to TRBD1. The sequencing input was blood. This TCR derives from a boy younger than 18 in good health. The sequenced DNA: TGCAGTGGTCGGGACAGCTACGAGCAGTACTTC. This codes for CSGRDSYEQYF.